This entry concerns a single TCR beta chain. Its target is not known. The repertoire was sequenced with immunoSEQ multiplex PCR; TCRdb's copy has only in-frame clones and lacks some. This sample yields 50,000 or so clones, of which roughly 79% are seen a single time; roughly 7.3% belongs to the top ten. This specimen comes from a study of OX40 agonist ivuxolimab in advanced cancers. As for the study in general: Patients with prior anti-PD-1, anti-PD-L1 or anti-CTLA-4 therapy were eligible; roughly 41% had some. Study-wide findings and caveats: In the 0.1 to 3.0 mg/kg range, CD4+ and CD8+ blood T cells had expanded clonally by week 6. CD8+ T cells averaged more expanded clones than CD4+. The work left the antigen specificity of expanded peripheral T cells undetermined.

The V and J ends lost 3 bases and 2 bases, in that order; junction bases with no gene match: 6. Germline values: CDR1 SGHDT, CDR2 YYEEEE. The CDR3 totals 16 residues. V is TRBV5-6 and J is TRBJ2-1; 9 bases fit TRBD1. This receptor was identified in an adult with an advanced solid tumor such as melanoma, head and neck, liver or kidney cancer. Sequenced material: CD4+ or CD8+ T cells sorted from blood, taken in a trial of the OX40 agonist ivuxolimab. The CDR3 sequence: CASSWGTGGAYNEQFF. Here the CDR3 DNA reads TGTGCCAGCAGCTGGGGCACAGGGGGCGCCTACAATGAGCAGTTCTTC.